These T cell receptor beta chains were read from a single sample in a study of OX40 agonist ivuxolimab in advanced cancers. Using immunoSEQ multiplex PCR, the repertoire was profiled, and TCRdb retains in-frame clones only, with some absent. The sample yields about 40,000 clones, 75% to 85% seen once. Material: CD4+ or CD8+ T cells sorted from blood, obtained in a trial of the OX40 agonist ivuxolimab. The source is an adult with an advanced solid tumor such as melanoma, head and neck, liver or kidney cancer. The CDR3 runs from the conserved cysteine through the conserved F or W. Each record gives: J gene, D gene, V gene, clone size, CDR3 DNA, CDR3 protein. D genes are given only for firm matches. Where a row states a size, it is once, few, many or the class of an expanded clone; other rows omit it.

>TRBJ2-2|NA|TRBV4-2|NA
TGTGCCAGCAGCCAAGTCCGGCCGGGGCCCGAGTGGAACACCGGGGAGCTGTTTTTT
CASSQVRPGPEWNTGELFF
>TRBJ2-1|NA|TRBV19|NA
TGTGCCAGTAGTATTACTAGGGGCAATGAGCAGTTCTTC
CASSITRGNEQFF
>TRBJ2-4|NA|TRBV4-2|once
TGTGCCAGCAGCCCAGAGGAGGAGACACCCAAAAACATTCAGTACTTC
CASSPEEETPKNIQYF
>TRBJ1-1|NA|TRBV13|medium-sized
TGTGCCTCAGGGCAGGGTTGGACTGAAGCTTTCTTT
CASGQGWTEAFF
>TRBJ2-7|NA|TRBV5-6|NA
TGTGCCAGCAGCTTGGACGGGTACGAGCAGTACTTC
CASSLDGYEQYF
>TRBJ1-3|NA|TRBV4-2|NA
TGTGCCAGCAGCCAGGGCGAAGACACCATATATTTT
CASSQGEDTIYF
>TRBJ2-1|TRBD2|TRBV4-3|NA
TGCGCCAGCAGCCAGAGACTAGCGGATAGCTCCTACAATGAGCAGTTCTTC
CASSQRLADSSYNEQFF
>TRBJ2-3|NA|TRBV5-5|NA
TGTGCCAGCAGCTTGGAAGGGGACGATACGCAGTATTTT
CASSLEGDDTQYF
>TRBJ2-7|NA|TRBV15|NA
TGTGCCACCAGCTCTGGGCGCTACGAGCAGTACTTC
CATSSGRYEQYF
>TRBJ2-2|TRBD2|TRBV7-6|NA
TGTGCCAGCAGTTCTAGCGGACCCACCGGGGAGCTGTTTTTT
CASSSSGPTGELFF